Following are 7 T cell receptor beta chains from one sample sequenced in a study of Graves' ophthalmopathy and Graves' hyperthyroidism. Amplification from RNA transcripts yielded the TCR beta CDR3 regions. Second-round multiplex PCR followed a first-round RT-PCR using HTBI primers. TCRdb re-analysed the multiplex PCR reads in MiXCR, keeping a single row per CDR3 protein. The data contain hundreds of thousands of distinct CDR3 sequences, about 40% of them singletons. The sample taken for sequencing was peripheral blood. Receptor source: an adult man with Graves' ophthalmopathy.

CDR3 loop: CSASWGNTEAFF. The CDR3 DNA reads TGCAGTGCTAGCTGGGGGAACACTGAAGCTTTCTTT. This sequence joins TRBV20-1 and TRBJ1-1; D gene ambiguous. V was cut by 3 bases and J by 1 base, with 6 bases left in between. The length of the CDR3 is 12 residues. Germline assignment: CDR1 DFQATT and CDR2 SNEGSKA (reference sequence).

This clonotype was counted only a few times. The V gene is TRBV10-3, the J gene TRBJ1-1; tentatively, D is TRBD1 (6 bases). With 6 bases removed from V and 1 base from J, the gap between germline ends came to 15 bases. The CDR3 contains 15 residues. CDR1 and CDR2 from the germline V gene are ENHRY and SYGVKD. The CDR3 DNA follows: TGTGCCATCAGGGAAGGAGGACAGCGGAACACTGAAGCTTTCTTT. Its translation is CAIREGGQRNTEAFF.

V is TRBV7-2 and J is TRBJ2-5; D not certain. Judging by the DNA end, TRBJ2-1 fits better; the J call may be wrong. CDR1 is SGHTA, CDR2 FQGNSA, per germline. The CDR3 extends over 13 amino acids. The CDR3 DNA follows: TGTGCCAGCAGCTCGGTCGGGCCCGGGGAGCAGTTCTTC. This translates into CASSSVGPGEQFF.

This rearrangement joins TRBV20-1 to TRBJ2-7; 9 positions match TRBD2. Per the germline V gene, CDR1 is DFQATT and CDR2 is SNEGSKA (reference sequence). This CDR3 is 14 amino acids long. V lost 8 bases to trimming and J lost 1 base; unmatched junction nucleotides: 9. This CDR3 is CSSILLAGSYEQYF. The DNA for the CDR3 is TGCAGTAGTATCCTCCTAGCGGGGTCCTACGAGCAGTACTTC.

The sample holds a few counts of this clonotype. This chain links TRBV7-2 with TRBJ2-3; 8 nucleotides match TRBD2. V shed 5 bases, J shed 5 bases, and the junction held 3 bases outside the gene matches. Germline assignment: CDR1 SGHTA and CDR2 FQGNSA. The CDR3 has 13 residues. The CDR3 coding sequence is TGTGCCAGCAGCGTCAGCGGGAGAGATACGCAGTATTTT. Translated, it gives CASSVSGRDTQYF.

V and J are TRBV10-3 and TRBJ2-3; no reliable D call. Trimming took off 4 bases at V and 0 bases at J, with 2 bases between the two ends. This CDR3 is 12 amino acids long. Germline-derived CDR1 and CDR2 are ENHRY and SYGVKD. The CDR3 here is CAISVSTDTQYF. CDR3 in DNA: TGTGCCATCAGTGTAAGCACAGATACGCAGTATTTT.

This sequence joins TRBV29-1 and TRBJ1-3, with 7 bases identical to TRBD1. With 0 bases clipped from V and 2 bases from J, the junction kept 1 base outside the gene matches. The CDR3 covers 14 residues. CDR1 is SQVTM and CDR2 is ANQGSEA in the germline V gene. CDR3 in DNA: TGCAGCGTTGAAGATCAGGGGGCTGGAAACACCATATATTTT. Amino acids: CSVEDQGAGNTIYF.